Listed here are 3 T cell receptor beta chains from one sample, sequenced in a study of regulatory T cells in long-lasting Graves disease. Stated time point: newly diagnosed GD, antithyroid drugs for less than 3 months. RNA extracted from PBMCs served as the sequencing template. Relying on iRepertoire HTBI primers and Arm-PCR of CDR3 regions, the team built TCR beta libraries. One entry per CDR3 protein results from TCRdb running MiXCR on the multiplex PCR reads. The data hold about 500,000 distinct CDR3 sequences, with 15% to 20% observed a single time. These data were also filed under a second study, of T cells in Graves' hyperthyroidism and ophthalmopathy.

Specimen: peripheral blood mononuclear cells (PBMCs), collected at new diagnosis, from a patient treated with antithyroid drugs. The receptors originated from a man in his forties or fifties with Graves disease.

In this sample, this clonotype turned up many times. V gene TRBV11-3 combines with J gene TRBJ2-1, with 12 bases that match TRBD2. V gave up 5 bases and J gave up 8 bases; unmatched junction bases: 7. This CDR3 contains 15 residues. Looked up from germline, CDR1 is SGHNT and CDR2 is YENEEA. CDR3 nucleotide sequence: TGTGCCAGCAGCCGCCGGACTAGCGGGACCGATGAGCAGTTCTTC. Protein product: CASSRRTSGTDEQFF.

V and J are TRBV6-1 and TRBJ2-2; D is undetermined. The CDR3 length is 11 residues. Trimming cost V 11 bases and J 3 bases, with 7 bases left between them. Germline V lookup: CDR1 MNHNS, CDR2 SASEGT. The CDR3 nucleotides are TGTGCCTCAGACTACACCGGGGAGCTGTTTTTT. Encoded protein: CASDYTGELFF.

The V gene is TRBV19, the J gene TRBJ1-2; D call uncertain. The CDR3 length is 12 residues. Per the germline V gene, CDR1 is LNHDA and CDR2 is SQIVND (reference sequence). Trimming shortened V by 5 bases and J by 4 bases, and 8 bases separated the two germline ends. The CDR3 loop reads CASSWTGYGYTF. CDR3 sequence (DNA): TGTGCCAGTAGTTGGACCGGCTATGGCTACACCTTC. The full variable domain, its missing parts supplied by reference TRBV19 and TRBJ1-2, is DGGITQSPKYLFRKEGQNVTLSCEQNLNHDAMYWYRQDPGQGLRLIYYSQIVNDFQKGDIAEGYSVSREKKESFPLTVTSAQKNPTAFYLCASSWTGYGYTFGSGTRLTVV.